This T cell receptor (beta chain) was identified in a study of follicular helper T cells after annual influenza vaccination. The overall study: After each seasonal flu vaccination, blood came on days 0, 7 and 28.

As to this clone: The antigen is unknown.

Study outcomes and limitations: Change in circulating plasmablasts correlated with ICOS+CD38+ cTfh clonality change.

The germline V gene has CDR1 SNHLY and CDR2 FYNNEI. The CDR3 runs to 13 residues. Trimming removed 4 bases from V and 10 bases from J, with 11 bases in between. The method was immunoSEQ multiplex PCR; TCRdb's version includes in-frame clones alone and lacks a portion of them. This sample yields about 15,000 clones, of which approximately 84% are seen a single time; approximately 1.4% belongs to the top ten. Regarding time point: 2014-2015 season, 7 days after vaccination. The sequenced sample was CXCR5+ CD38- circulating T follicular helper cells from blood, obtained 7 days after influenza vaccination. Subset of the sample: circulating Tfh, non-naive CD4+CXCR5+PD-1+ (ICOS+CD38+ or ICOS-CD38-). The chain recombines TRBV2 with TRBJ1-6; tentative D call: TRBD1 (6 bases). The sequence derives from an adult who received the influenza vaccine. For the CDR3, the DNA is TGTGCCAGCAGTGTAAGGGGGAACTCACCCCTCCACTTT. Encoded protein: CASSVRGNSPLHF.